These T cell receptor beta chains were read from a single sample in a study of cytomegalovirus exposure and HLA in healthy donors. The repertoire was sequenced with immunoSEQ multiplex PCR; TCRdb's copy has only in-frame clones and lacks some. The sample lists around 170,000 clones, roughly 70% occurring once. The sequencing input was PBMCs. The receptors here all came from a girl between 5 and 17 years old in good health and CMV-seronegative. Both conserved end residues are part of each CDR3. Fields, in order: J gene, clone size, D gene, V gene, CDR3 DNA, CDR3 protein. D genes are given only for firm matches. Size is omitted from some rows. Given values are once, few, many or a class for expanded clones.

J: TRBJ2-7
size: NA
D: NA
V: TRBV4-1
DNA: TGCGCCAGCAGCCAAGAGGGGGCCCTTCGGGCCTACGAGCAGTACTTC
CDR3: CASSQEGALRAYEQYF

J: TRBJ2-2
size: NA
D: TRBD1
V: TRBV18
DNA: TGTGCCAGCTCACCACGGCAGGGGGTGGACACCGGGGAGCTGTTTTTT
CDR3: CASSPRQGVDTGELFF

J: TRBJ1-5
size: NA
D: NA
V: TRBV27
DNA: TGTGCCAGCAGTTTAGGGGCGCGTCAGCCCCAGCATTTT
CDR3: CASSLGARQPQHF

J: TRBJ1-2
size: NA
D: NA
V: TRBV27
DNA: TGTGCCAGCAGTTTATCATTCGGTGCGGGGATCTATGGCTACACCTTC
CDR3: CASSLSFGAGIYGYTF

J: TRBJ1-6
size: NA
D: TRBD1
V: TRBV5-6
DNA: TGTGCCAGCAGCCCGGTCCAGGGGGCGGCCCTCCACTTT
CDR3: CASSPVQGAALHF

J: TRBJ1-4
size: NA
D: NA
V: TRBV19
DNA: TGTGCCAGTAGTATAGATCGCGGAGGCGAAAAACTGTTTTTT
CDR3: CASSIDRGGEKLFF

J: TRBJ1-1
size: NA
D: NA
V: TRBV5-6
DNA: TGTGCCAGCAGCTATCGCCAGGCAATTACCACTGAAGCTTTCTTT
CDR3: CASSYRQAITTEAFF

J: TRBJ1-2
size: few
D: TRBD1
V: TRBV7-9
DNA: TGTGCCAGCAGCTTGCGGGACAGGGACTATGGCTACACCTTC
CDR3: CASSLRDRDYGYTF

J: TRBJ1-2
size: few
D: TRBD1
V: TRBV6-5
DNA: TGTGCCAGCAGTTCCGGGACAGCTAACTATGGCTACACCTTC
CDR3: CASSSGTANYGYTF

J: TRBJ1-2
size: NA
D: NA
V: TRBV6-6
DNA: TGTGCCATTTACAGGGTCTCTAGCGGCTATGGCTACACCTTC
CDR3: CAIYRVSSGYGYTF

J: TRBJ2-1
size: NA
D: NA
V: TRBV7-6
DNA: TGTGCCAGCAGCTTAGTACCGACAGGGAGGATATCCTACAATGAGCAGTTCTTC
CDR3: CASSLVPTGRISYNEQFF

J: TRBJ1-1
size: NA
D: NA
V: TRBV6-1
DNA: TGTGCCAGCAGTGAAGCGCTCGGGAACACTGAAGCTTTCTTT
CDR3: CASSEALGNTEAFF

J: TRBJ1-2
size: NA
D: TRBD1
V: TRBV29-1
DNA: TGCAGCGTGGATCACAGGGGTGGGTATGGCTACACCTTC
CDR3: CSVDHRGGYGYTF

J: TRBJ2-3
size: NA
D: NA
V: TRBV30
DNA: TGTGCCTGGACGACAGGTAGCACAGATACGCAGTATTTT
CDR3: CAWTTGSTDTQYF

J: TRBJ1-1
size: NA
D: NA
V: TRBV6-5
DNA: TGTGCCAGCAGTTGGGAGGGGAAGAACACTGAAGCTTTCTTT
CDR3: CASSWEGKNTEAFF

J: TRBJ1-5
size: NA
D: NA
V: TRBV30
DNA: TGTGCCTGGAGTGGCGGCCTAAATCAGCCCCAGCATTTT
CDR3: CAWSGGLNQPQHF

J: TRBJ2-3
size: NA
D: NA
V: TRBV2
DNA: TGTGCCAGCAGGAGTCTAGCGCGGGGGCTCACAACAGATACGCAGTATTTT
CDR3: CASRSLARGLTTDTQYF